The 21 T cell receptor beta chains given below trace back to one sample, sequenced in a study of tumor and adjacent non-tumor tissue in lung cancer. Three rounds of nested PCR, following a modified ARM-PCR protocol, produced the TCRbeta library. TCRdb fed the multiplex PCR reads into MiXCR, producing one record per CDR3 protein. The table has about 80,000 distinct CDR3 sequences, roughly 80% seen once; the top ten hold 51%. RNA was extracted from bulk tissue without any cell sorting. The normal lung tissue was taken more than 3 cm from the tumor edge. Sequenced material: distant non-tumor lung tissue. These receptors came from a man aged 55-75 years with non-small cell lung cancer.

V usage is TRBV6-2 or TRBV6-3 and J usage is TRBJ1-3; no definite D call. Germline lookup yields CDR1 MNHEY and CDR2 SVGEGT. The CDR3 is made up of 14 amino acids. Trimming left V 11 bases short and J 0 bases short, with 14 bases between. The CDR3: CAAREVNSGNTIYF. CDR3 in DNA: TGTGCCGCACGGGAGGTCAACTCTGGAAACACCATATATTTT.

Turning to this clonotype: The junction does not match germline at one end; this may be a read error. The rearrangement links TRBV4-3 to TRBJ2-7; 8 nucleotides agree with TRBD1. The CDR3 loop spans 14 amino acids. Germline-derived CDR1 and CDR2 are LGHNA and YSLEER. The CDR3 DNA reads TGCGGCAGCAGCCAACTGGACAGGGAGGACGAGCAGTACTTC. The encoded protein is CGSSQLDREDEQYF.

This clonotype showed up just a few times. The junction differs from germline at one of its ends, possibly a read error. This rearrangement joins TRBV20-1 to TRBJ2-7; unclear D gene. The CDR3 is 14 amino acids. CDR1 DFQATT and CDR2 SNEGSKA come from the germline V gene (reference sequence). CDR3 bases: TGCAGTGCTAAGATAACAAGAGATCCCTACGAGCAGCACTTC. Protein: CSAKITRDPYEQHF.

Concerning this clonotype itself: One junction end disagrees with the germline gene, perhaps due to a read error. The chain recombines TRBV4-3 with TRBJ1-1; no clear D. This CDR3 region has 13 residues. Per germline, CDR1 LGHNA and CDR2 YSLEER. CDR3 protein: CASSQETLTEAVF. The CDR3, as DNA: TGCGCCAGCAGTCAAGAGACCCTCACTGAAGCTGTCTTT.

The chain employs TRBV7-9 and TRBJ2-3; TRBD2 agrees at 8 bases. Losses at the gene ends were 8 bases for V and 5 bases for J; bases not matched to a gene: 18. CDR1 SEHNR and CDR2 FQNEAQ come from the germline V gene (reference sequence). This CDR3 is built from 17 residues. CDR3 nucleotides: TGTGCCAGCGGCCCAGCGGTACCAGCGGGAGCTGTAGATACGCAGTATTTT. Translating gives CASGPAVPAGAVDTQYF.

Concerning this clonotype: This is likely a read error, given that the CDR3 carries no conserved phenylalanine or tryptophan at its end. The rearrangement uses TRBV20-1 and TRBJ1-1, with 8 positions matching TRBD1. Germline loops: CDR1 DFQATT, CDR2 SNEGSKA (reference sequence). Unmatched junction bases numbered 7, after V lost 4 bases and J lost 6 bases. The CDR3 runs to 13 residues. CDR3 nucleotides: TGCAGTGCTAAAACCGACAGGGGCTCTGAAGCTTTCCTT. This codes for CSAKTDRGSEAFL.

The CDR3 loop reads CASSLTVPGPNTEAFF. The CDR3 bases are TGTGCCAGCAGCTTAACGGTTCCAGGCCCGAACACTGAAGCTTTCTTT. The V call is TRBV7-2, the J call TRBJ1-1, with unresolved D. CDR1 SGHTA and CDR2 FQGNSA come from the germline V gene. Between the trimmed V and J ends, which lost 2 bases and 1 base, there was a span of 14 bases. This CDR3 has 16 residues.

This clonotype turned up a few times. The gene calls are TRBV5-1 and TRBJ1-1, with D perhaps matching TRBD1 (5 bases). The CDR3 has 14 amino acids. V dropped 3 bases and J dropped 2 bases, with 11 bases sitting between them. In germline, CDR1 is SGHRS, CDR2 YFSETQ. The CDR3 here is CASSSRGGNTEAFF. The CDR3 region has the DNA TGCGCCAGCAGCTCGAGGGGTGGTAACACTGAAGCTTTCTTT.

On this clonotype: A much bigger clone sits one base away, suggesting this may be a read error. The rearrangement joins TRBV5-6 to TRBJ2-7; D possibly corresponds to TRBD1 (6 bases). The V gene's germline CDR1 is SGHDT and CDR2 YYEEEE. The length of the CDR3 is 16 residues. V gave up 1 base and J gave up 6 bases, with 20 bases separating them. CDR3 in amino acids: CASSLSAGALTFEQYF. The CDR3, as DNA: TGTGCCAGCAGCTTGTCCGCAGGGGCGTTAACTTTCGAGCAGTACTTC.

Remarks on this clonotype: It is unclear where the CDR3 begins or ends on the DNA, so no DNA is shown, and the CDR3 is as TCRdb lists it. CDR3 amino acids: CSVARGNSGELLF. The genes are TRBV29-1 and TRBJ2-2; the listed D gene, TRBD2, was not tested against the DNA. The CDR3 adds up to 13 amino acids, both ends counted. From germline, CDR1 is SQVTM and CDR2 ANQGSEA.

About this clonotype itself: A read error may be the cause here, since a much bigger clone is one base away. The CDR3 is CASSPMTGSYGYTF. The CDR3 DNA reads TGTGCCAGCAGCCCCATGACAGGCTCTTATGGCTACACCTTC. The J gene is TRBJ1-2, the V gene TRBV14, with D perhaps TRBD1 (6 bases). Germline assignment: CDR1 SGHDN and CDR2 FVKESK. This CDR3 has 14 amino acids. V lost 4 bases, J lost 5 bases, and 14 bases lay in between.

This clonotype was seen just once. The chain combines TRBV6-6 with TRBJ2-1, with TRBD2 matching 8 bases. The V and J ends lost 5 bases and 5 bases, in that order; junction bases with no gene match: 8. CDR3 length: 15 residues. Germline V gene lookup returns CDR1 MNHNY and CDR2 SVGAGI (reference sequence). The CDR3 DNA is TGTGCCAGCAGTCATCAAGCGGGAGTACACAATGAGCAGTTCTTC. Its protein product is CASSHQAGVHNEQFF.

This sequence joins TRBV11-3 and TRBJ1-2; D possibly corresponds to TRBD1 (6 bases). From germline, CDR1 is SGHNT and CDR2 YENEEA. CDR3 length: 18 residues. Trimming removed 1 base from V and 4 bases from J, with 22 bases in between. CDR3 sequence reads: CASSLGCVAGVEFYGYTF. In nucleotides, the CDR3 is TGTGCCAGCAGCTTAGGTTGTGTGGCAGGGGTGGAGTTCTATGGCTACACCTTC.

The J gene is TRBJ2-1, the V gene TRBV7-9; maybe TRBD1 (6 bases). With 3 bases removed from V and 7 bases from J, the gap between germline ends came to 13 bases. Germline-derived CDR1 and CDR2 are SEHNR and FQNEAQ (reference sequence). The CDR3 spans 14 residues. CDR3 sequence: CASSLGAGINEQFF. The CDR3 DNA sequence: TGTGCCAGCAGCTTGGGGGCAGGGATAAATGAGCAGTTCTTC.

This clonotype was seen once. At one boundary the junction diverges from the germline segment, which might be a read error. The chain is built from TRBV9 and TRBJ2-1; D is possibly TRBD2 (5 bases). The CDR3 is 17 amino acids. The germline gives CDR1 SGDLS, CDR2 YYNGEE. The CDR3: CASSVEVSAGDGNEQFF. CDR3 nucleotides: TGTGCAAGCAGTGTAGAAGTTAGCGCAGGAGACGGAAATGAACAGTTCTTC.

The V gene is TRBV5-1, the J gene TRBJ1-1; D remains ambiguous. Germline CDR1 reads SGHRS; CDR2 reads YFSETQ. CDR3 length equals 14 residues. The V end was cut by 4 bases, the J end by 4 bases, with 14 bases between. The CDR3 nucleotides are TGCGCCAGCAGCCGCCCGGAGGCGACCACTGAAGCTTTCTTT. It is translated as CASSRPEATTEAFF.

Details on this clonotype: A much bigger clone sits one base away, suggesting this may be a read error. The chain couples TRBV12-3 or TRBV12-4 to TRBJ2-4; perhaps TRBD2 as D (5 bases). The CDR3 is made up of 14 amino acids. Trimming pared 6 bases from V and 0 bases from J, leaving 9 bases between. The CDR3 bases are TGTGCCAGCAGCTTGGGAGTAGCCAAAAACATTCAGTACTTC. Translation: CASSLGVAKNIQYF.

On this clonotype: The CDR3 ends on some other residue instead of the conserved phenylalanine or tryptophan, so this is likely a read error. The V and J genes are TRBV6-2 or TRBV6-3 and TRBJ2-1, with D possibly matching TRBD1 (6 bases). Germline assignment: CDR1 MNHEY and CDR2 SVGEGT. CDR3 length equals 14 residues. CDR3 residues: CTSTDRTDRNEQFL. The CDR3 DNA reads TGTACCAGCACCGACCGGACAGACCGCAATGAGCAGTTCCTC.

The chain carries TRBV14 and TRBJ2-3; no clear D gene. The J call may be in error: the DNA end matches TRBJ1-5 better. This CDR3 comprises 16 residues. CDR1 is SGHDN, CDR2 FVKESK, per germline. Here the CDR3 DNA reads TGTGCCAGCAGCCAAACGCGTCGGTCTAGCACAGATACGCAGCATTTT. It encodes CASSQTRRSSTDTQHF.

This clonotype was observed once. This chain joins TRBV6-5 and TRBJ2-7; 9 bases line up with TRBD2. Germline V gene lookup returns CDR1 MNHEY and CDR2 SVGAGI. This CDR3 region has 14 residues. Germline trimming cut 7 bases from V and 1 base from J; bases unmatched to any gene: 5. For the CDR3, the DNA is TGTGCCAGCACCAGCGGGAGGATGTCCTACGAGCAGTACTTC. Amino acid sequence: CASTSGRMSYEQYF.

Remarks on this clonotype: This is likely a read error, given that the CDR3 carries no conserved phenylalanine or tryptophan at its end. No DNA is shown, since the ends of the CDR3 on it are uncertain; the CDR3 is the one TCRdb lists. The chain is built from TRBV11-2 and TRBJ2-3. The CDR3 numbers 15 amino acids, ends counted. The germline V gene encodes CDR1 SGHAT and CDR2 FQNNGV. CDR3 loop: CASSFGLKGTDTQFS.